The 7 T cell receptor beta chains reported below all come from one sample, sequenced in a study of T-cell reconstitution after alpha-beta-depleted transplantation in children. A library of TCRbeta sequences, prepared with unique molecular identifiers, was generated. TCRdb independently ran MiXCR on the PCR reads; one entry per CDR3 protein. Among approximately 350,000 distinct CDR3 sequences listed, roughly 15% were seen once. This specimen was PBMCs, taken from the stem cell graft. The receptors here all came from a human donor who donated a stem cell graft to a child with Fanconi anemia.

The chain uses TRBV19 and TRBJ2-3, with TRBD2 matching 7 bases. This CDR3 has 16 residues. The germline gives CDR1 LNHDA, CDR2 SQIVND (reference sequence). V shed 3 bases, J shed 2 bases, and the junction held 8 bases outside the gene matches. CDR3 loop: CASSISPGLLTDTQYF. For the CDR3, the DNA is TGTGCCAGTAGTATTTCTCCGGGACTACTCACAGATACGCAGTATTTT.

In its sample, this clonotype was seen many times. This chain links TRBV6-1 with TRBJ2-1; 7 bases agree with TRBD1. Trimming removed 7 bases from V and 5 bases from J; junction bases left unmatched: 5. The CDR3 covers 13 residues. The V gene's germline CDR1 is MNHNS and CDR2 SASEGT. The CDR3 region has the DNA TGTGCCAGCAAGGGGACAGCAGACAATGAGCAGTTCTTC. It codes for CASKGTADNEQFF.

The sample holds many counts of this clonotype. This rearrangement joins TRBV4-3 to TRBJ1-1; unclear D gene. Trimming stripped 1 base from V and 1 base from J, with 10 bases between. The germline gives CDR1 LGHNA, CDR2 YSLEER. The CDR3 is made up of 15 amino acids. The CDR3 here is CASSQGSLQNTEAFF. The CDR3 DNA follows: TGCGCCAGCAGCCAAGGTTCACTGCAGAACACTGAAGCTTTCTTT.

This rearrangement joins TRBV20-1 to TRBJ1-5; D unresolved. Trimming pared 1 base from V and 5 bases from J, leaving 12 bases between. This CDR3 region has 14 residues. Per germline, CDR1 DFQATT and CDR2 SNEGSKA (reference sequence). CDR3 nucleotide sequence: TGCAGTGCTAGAGGCGGTCTACGGGATCAGCCCCAGCATTTT. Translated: CSARGGLRDQPQHF.

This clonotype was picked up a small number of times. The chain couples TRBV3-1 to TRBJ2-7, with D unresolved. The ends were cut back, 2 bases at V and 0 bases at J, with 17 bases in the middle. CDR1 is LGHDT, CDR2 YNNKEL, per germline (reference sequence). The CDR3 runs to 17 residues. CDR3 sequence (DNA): TGTGCCAGCAGCCAATGGCAGTCCTACAAACTCTCCTACGAGCAGTACTTC. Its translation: CASSQWQSYKLSYEQYF.

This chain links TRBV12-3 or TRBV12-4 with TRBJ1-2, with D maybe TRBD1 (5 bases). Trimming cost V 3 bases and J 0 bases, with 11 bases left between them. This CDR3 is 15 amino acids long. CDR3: CASSFGTYSNYGYTF. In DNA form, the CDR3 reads TGTGCCAGCAGTTTTGGGACCTATTCTAACTATGGCTACACCTTC.

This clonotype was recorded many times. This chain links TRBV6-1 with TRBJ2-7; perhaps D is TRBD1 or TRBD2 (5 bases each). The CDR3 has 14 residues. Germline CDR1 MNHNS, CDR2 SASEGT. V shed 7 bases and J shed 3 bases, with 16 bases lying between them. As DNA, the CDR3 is TGTGCCAGCACCAAAGGGACCGATAACTACGAGCAGTACTTC. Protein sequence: CASTKGTDNYEQYF.